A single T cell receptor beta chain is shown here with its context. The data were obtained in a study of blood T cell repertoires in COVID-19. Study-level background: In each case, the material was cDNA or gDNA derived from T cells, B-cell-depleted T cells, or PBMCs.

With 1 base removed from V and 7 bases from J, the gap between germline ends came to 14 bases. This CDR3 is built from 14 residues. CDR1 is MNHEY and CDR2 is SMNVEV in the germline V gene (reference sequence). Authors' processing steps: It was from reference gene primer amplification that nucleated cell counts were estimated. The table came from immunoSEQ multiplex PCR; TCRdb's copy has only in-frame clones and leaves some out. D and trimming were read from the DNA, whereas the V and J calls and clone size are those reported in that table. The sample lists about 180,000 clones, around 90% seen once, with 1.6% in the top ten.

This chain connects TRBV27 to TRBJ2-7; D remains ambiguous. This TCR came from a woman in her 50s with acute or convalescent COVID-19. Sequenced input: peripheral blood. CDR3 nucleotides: TGTGCCAGCAGTTTATGGAGTACCTCTTTAGAGCAGTACTTC. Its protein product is CASSLWSTSLEQYF.